This T cell receptor beta chain derives from a study of blood T cells in healthy people across ages. Concerning this clonotype: Antigen unknown.

Study-wide results and limits: Among T cells, TCR beta diversity per million cells dropped roughly linearly as age rose.

It was with a sample-barcoded 5' primer and a J-beta primer mix that a second PCR of roughly 7 to 12 cycles was run. TCRdb ran MiXCR on the 5' RACE reads and lists one entry per CDR3 protein. The table has roughly 550,000 distinct CDR3 sequences, 24% seen once. The CDR3 is made up of 13 amino acids. Deletions cut 4 bases from V and 8 bases from J, with 14 bases between. Germline loops: CDR1 LGHNA, CDR2 YSLEER. These records were also assigned to another study, of T cells of mothers and their children. That paper states: Barcodes and 2-4 random nucleotides were added by M1S in the second PCR. Related mother-child pairs shared marginally more repertoire than unrelated pairs, though not significantly.

The clonotype originates from a boy younger than 18 in good health. The gene calls are TRBV4-3 and TRBJ1-2, with D possibly being TRBD1 (5 bases). The sequencing input was blood. CDR3 amino acids: CASSLTGTKGYTF. The CDR3 DNA reads TGCGCCAGCAGCCTAACCGGGACCAAAGGCTACACCTTC.